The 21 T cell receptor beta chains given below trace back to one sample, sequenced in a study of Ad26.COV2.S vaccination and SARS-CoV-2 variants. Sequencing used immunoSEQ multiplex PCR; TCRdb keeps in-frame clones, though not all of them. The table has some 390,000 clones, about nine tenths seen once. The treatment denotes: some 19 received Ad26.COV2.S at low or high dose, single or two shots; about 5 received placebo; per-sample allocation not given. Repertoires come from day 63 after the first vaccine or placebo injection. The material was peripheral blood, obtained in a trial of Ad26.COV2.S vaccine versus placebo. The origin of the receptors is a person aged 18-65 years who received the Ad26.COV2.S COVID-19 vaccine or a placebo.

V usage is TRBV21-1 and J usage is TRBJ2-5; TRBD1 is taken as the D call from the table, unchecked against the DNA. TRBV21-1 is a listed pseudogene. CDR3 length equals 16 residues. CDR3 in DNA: TGTGCCAGCAGCCTCTACCGGACAGGGGTGGGAGAGACCCAGTACTTC. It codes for CASSLYRTGVGETQYF.

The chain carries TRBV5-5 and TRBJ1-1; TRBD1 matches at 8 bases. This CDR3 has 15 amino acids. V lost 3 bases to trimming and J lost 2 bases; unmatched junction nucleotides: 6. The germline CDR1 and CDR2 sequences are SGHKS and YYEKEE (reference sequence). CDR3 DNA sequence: TGTGCCAGCAGCTATCGACAGGGGATAAACACTGAAGCTTTCTTT. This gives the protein CASSYRQGINTEAFF.

The CDR3 coding sequence is TGTGCCAGCAGCTTAGTAGAGGGGGCTTCACAAGCTTTCTTT. It translates to CASSLVEGASQAFF. The V and J genes are TRBV11-2 and TRBJ1-1, with TRBD1 matching over 7 bases. Germline lookup yields CDR1 SGHAT and CDR2 FQNNGV. V lost 1 base to trimming and J lost 9 bases; unmatched junction nucleotides: 8. The CDR3 covers 14 residues.

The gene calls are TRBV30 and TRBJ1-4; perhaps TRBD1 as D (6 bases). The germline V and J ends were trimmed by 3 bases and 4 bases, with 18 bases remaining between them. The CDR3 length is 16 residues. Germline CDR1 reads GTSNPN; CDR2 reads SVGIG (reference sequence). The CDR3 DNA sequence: TGTGCCTGGAGCCTGCAGGGGTTTGTCGGTAATGAAAAACTGTTTTTT. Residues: CAWSLQGFVGNEKLFF.

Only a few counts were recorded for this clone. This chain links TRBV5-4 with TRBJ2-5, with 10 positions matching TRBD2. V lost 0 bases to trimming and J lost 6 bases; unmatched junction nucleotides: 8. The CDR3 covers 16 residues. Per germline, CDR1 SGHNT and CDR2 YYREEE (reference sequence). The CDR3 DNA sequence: TGTGCCAGCAGCTTGGCCGTAGCGGGAGGAGGAAAGACCCAGTACTTC. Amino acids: CASSLAVAGGGKTQYF.

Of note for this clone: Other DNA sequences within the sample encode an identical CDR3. For the CDR3, the DNA is TGTGCCAGTAGTATCCGGGGGGCGAGCACAGATACGCAGTATTTT. It codes for CASSIRGASTDTQYF. The chain combines TRBV19 with TRBJ2-3; possibly TRBD2 for D (7 bases). V lost 3 bases and J lost 0, with 10 bases in between. CDR3 length: 15 residues. Per germline, CDR1 LNHDA and CDR2 SQIVND (reference sequence). Looking up the rest from reference TRBV19 and TRBJ2-3 gives the full variable domain: DGGITQSPKYLFRKEGQNVTLSCEQNLNHDAMYWYRQDPGQGLRLIYYSQIVNDFQKGDIAEGYSVSREKKESFPLTVTSAQKNPTAFYLCASSIRGASTDTQYFGPGTRLTVL.

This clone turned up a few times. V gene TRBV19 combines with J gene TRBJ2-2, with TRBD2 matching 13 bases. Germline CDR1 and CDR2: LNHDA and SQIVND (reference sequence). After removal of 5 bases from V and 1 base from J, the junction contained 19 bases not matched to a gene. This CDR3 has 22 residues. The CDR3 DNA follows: TGTGCCAGTAGTTCGGGACAGGGGACAGGACTAGCGGGAGTGGAGAACACCGGGGAGCTGTTTTTT. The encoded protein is CASSSGQGTGLAGVENTGELFF.

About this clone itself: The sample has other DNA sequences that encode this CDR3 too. The CDR3 spells CASSQDPGRETQYF. Here the CDR3 DNA reads TGCGCCAGCAGCCAAGATCCCGGGAGGGAGACCCAGTACTTC. V usage is TRBV4-1 and J usage is TRBJ2-5; 7 bases are shared with TRBD2. V lost 0 bases and J lost 5; bases outside the gene matches: 3. The V gene's germline CDR1 is MGHRA and CDR2 YSYEKL. The CDR3 spans 14 residues.

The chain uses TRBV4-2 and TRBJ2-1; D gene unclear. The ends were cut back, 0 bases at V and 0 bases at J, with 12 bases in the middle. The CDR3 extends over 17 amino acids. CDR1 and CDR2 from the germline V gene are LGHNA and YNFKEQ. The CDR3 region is CASSQDRSWDSYNEQFF. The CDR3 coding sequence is TGTGCCAGCAGCCAAGATAGGAGTTGGGACTCCTACAATGAGCAGTTCTTC.

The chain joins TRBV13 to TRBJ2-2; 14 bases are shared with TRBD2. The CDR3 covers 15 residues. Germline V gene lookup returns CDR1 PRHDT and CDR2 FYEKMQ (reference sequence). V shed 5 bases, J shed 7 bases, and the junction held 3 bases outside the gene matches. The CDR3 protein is CASSKGLAGVGELFF. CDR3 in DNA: TGTGCCAGCAGCAAGGGACTAGCGGGAGTCGGGGAGCTGTTTTTT.

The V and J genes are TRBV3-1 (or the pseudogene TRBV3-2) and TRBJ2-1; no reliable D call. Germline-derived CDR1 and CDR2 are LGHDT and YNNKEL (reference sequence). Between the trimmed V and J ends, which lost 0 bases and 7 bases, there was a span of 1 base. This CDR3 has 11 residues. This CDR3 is CASSQENEQFF. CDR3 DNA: TGTGCCAGCAGCCAAGAAAATGAGCAGTTCTTC.

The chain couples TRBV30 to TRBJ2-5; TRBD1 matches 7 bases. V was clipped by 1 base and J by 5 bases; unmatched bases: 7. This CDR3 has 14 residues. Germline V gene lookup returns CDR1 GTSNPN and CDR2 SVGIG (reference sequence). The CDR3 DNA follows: TGTGCCTGGAGTGCCCTCACAGGGGTCGAGACCCAGTACTTC. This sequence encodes CAWSALTGVETQYF.

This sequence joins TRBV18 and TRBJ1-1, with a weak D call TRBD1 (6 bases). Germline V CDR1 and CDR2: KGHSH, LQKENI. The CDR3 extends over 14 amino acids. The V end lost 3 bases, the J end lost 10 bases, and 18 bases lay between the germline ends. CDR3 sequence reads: CASSPGTGRLGAFF. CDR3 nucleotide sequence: TGTGCCAGCTCACCGGGAACAGGGAGGCTTGGAGCTTTCTTT.

CDR3 DNA: TGTGCCAGCAGGGTTCGTCGTTCACCCCTCCACTTT. Translating gives CASRVRRSPLHF. The gene calls are TRBV28 and TRBJ1-6; D not resolved. This CDR3 region has 12 residues. Looked up from germline, CDR1 is MDHEN and CDR2 is SYDVKM. Trimming pared 6 bases from V and 9 bases from J, leaving 9 bases between.

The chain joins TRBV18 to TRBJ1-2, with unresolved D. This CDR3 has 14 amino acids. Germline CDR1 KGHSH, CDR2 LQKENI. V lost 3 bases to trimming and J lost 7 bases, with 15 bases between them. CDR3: CASSPAAETAGYTF. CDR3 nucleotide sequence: TGTGCCAGCTCACCCGCCGCGGAGACGGCTGGCTACACCTTC. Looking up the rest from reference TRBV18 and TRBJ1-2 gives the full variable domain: NAGVMQNPRHLVRRRGQEARLRCSPMKGHSHVYWYRQLPEEGLKFMVYLQKENIIDESGMPKERFSAEFPKEGPSILRIQQVVRGDSAAYFCASSPAAETAGYTFGSGTRLTVV.

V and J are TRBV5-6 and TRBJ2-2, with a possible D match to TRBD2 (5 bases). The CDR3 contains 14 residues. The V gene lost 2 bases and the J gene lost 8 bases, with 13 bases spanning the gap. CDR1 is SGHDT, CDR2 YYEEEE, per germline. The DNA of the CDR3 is TGTGCCAGCAGCTTAACAGCGGTCAGGGGGGAGCTGTTTTTT. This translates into CASSLTAVRGELFF.

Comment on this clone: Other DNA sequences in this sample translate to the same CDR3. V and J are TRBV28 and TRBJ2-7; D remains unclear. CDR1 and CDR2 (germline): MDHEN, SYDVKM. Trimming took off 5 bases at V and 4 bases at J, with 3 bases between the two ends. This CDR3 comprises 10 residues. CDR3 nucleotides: TGTGCCAGCAGTCGGTACGAGCAGTACTTC. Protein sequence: CASSRYEQYF.

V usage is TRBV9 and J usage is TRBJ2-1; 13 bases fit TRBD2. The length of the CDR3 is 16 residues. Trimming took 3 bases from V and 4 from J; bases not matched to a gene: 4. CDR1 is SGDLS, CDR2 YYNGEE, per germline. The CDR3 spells CASSGGTSGKYNEQFF. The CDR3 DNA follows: TGTGCCAGCAGCGGTGGGACTAGCGGGAAATACAATGAGCAGTTCTTC.

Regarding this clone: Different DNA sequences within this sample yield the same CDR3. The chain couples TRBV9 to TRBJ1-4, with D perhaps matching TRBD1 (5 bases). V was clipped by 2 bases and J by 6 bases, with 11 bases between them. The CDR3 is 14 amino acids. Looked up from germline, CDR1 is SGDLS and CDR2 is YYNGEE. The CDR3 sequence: CASSVRGGDEKLFF. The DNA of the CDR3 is TGTGCCAGCAGCGTGAGGGGTGGGGATGAAAAACTGTTTTTT.

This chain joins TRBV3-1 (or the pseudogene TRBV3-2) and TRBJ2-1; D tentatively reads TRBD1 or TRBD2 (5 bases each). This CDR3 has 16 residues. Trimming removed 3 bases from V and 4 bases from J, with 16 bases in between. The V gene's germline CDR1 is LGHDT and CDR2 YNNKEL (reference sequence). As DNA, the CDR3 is TGTGCCAGCAGCCAGACGAGGGGATTCCGGTACAATGAGCAGTTCTTC. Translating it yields CASSQTRGFRYNEQFF.

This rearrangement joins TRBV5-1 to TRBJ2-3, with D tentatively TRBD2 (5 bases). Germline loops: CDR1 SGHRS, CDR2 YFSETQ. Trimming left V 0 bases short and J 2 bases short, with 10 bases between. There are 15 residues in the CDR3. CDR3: CASSLDAGTTDTQYF. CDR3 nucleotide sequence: TGCGCCAGCAGCTTGGACGCGGGCACCACAGATACGCAGTATTTT.